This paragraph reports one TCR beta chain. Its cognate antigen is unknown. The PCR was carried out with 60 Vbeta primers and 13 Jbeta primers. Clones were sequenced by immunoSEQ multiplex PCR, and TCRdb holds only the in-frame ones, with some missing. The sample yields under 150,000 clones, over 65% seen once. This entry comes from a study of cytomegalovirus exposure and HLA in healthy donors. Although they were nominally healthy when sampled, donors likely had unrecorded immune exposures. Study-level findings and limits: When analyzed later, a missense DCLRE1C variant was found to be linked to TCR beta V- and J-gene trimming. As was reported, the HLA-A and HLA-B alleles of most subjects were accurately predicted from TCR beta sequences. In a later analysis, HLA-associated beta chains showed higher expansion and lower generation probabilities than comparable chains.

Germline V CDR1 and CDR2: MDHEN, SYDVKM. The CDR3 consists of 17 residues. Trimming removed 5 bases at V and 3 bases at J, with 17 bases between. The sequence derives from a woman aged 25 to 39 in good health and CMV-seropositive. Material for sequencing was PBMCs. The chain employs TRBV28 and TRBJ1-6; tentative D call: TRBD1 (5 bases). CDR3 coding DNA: TGTGCCAGCAGTCGAGTCGACTTCGGGGGCTATAATTCACCCCTCCACTTT. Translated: CASSRVDFGGYNSPLHF.